Listed below are T cell receptor beta chains from one sample, sequenced in a study of circulating tumor DNA in untreated peripheral T-cell lymphoma. Measured with immunoSEQ multiplex PCR; TCRdb has only the in-frame clones, and not every one. Of thousands of clones in the sample, approximately 68% were seen once. The sequencing input was tumor tissue. The receptors were gathered from a human donor with peripheral T-cell lymphoma. The CDR3 runs from the conserved cysteine through the conserved F or W. The D gene is left open where the match is weak. Part of the rows lack a size; the others show once, few, many or a class for expanded clones.

d_call	v_call	clone_size	j_call	cdr3_length	cdr3_nt	cdr3_aa
NA	TRBV19	once	TRBJ2-1	11	TGTGCCAGTAGTATCTCAGATGAGCAGTTCTTC	CASSISDEQFF
NA	TRBV30	NA	TRBJ1-2	12	TGTGCCTGTAACGGAAGGAACTATGGCTACACCTTC	CACNGRNYGYTF
NA	TRBV14	NA	TRBJ2-5	14	TGTGCCAGCAGCATAGGGGGAGCACACCTCACCCAGTACTTC	CASSIGGAHLTQYF
NA	TRBV7-5	NA	TRBJ2-1	17	TGTGCCAGCAGCTTTCCCGCGCAACGGCGGGAGTCCCATGAGCAGTTCTTC	CASSFPAQRRESHEQFF
NA	TRBV7-5	NA	TRBJ2-1	15	TGTGCCAGCAGCTTGGGGACTAGTATTCTGGATGAGCAGTTCTTC	CASSLGTSILDEQFF
NA	TRBV30	NA	TRBJ2-2	14	TGTGCCTGGGGAGCGGCTACGAACACCGGGGAGCTGTTTTTT	CAWGAATNTGELFF
NA	TRBV19	NA	TRBJ2-3	17	TGTGCCAGTAGTACTGGCGGGAGTAGGGGGTACACAGATACGCAGTATTTT	CASSTGGSRGYTDTQYF
NA	TRBV6-8	NA	TRBJ2-3	15	TGTGCCAGCAGTTACTCCCGACAGAGAACAGATACGCAGTATTTT	CASSYSRQRTDTQYF
TRBD2	TRBV5-1	NA	TRBJ2-1	15	TGCGCCAGCAGCTTGGGCGGGAGCTCCTACAATGAGCAGTTCTTC	CASSLGGSSYNEQFF
NA	TRBV14	large	TRBJ1-1	13	TGTGCCAGCAGCCAAACTACAGGGAATCTAGCTTTCTTT	CASSQTTGNLAFF
TRBD1	TRBV11-3	once	TRBJ2-3	14	TGTGCCAGCAGCTTCGGACAGGGGACAGATACGCAGTATTTT	CASSFGQGTDTQYF
NA	TRBV4-1	NA	TRBJ1-1	18	TGCGCCAGCAGCCAAGATCAAGCGGACTTATTTTTGGGCACTGAAGCTTTCTTT	CASSQDQADLFLGTEAFF
NA	TRBV5-1	NA	TRBJ2-2	16	TGCGCCAGCAGCTTGGAGGATAAAAGGTTCACCGGGGAGCTGTTTTTT	CASSLEDKRFTGELFF
NA	TRBV4-1	NA	TRBJ1-5	13	TGCGCCAGCAGCCAAGATTCTAATCAGCCCCAGCATTTT	CASSQDSNQPQHF
NA	TRBV28	large	TRBJ2-1	16	TGTGCCAGCACCGCCCGGAGTTCGTGGCTATACAATGAGCAGTTCTTC	CASTARSSWLYNEQFF
TRBD1	TRBV30	NA	TRBJ1-4	15	TGTGCCTGGAGTGGGGGGACAGGATTAGGAGAAAAACTGTTTTTT	CAWSGGTGLGEKLFF
TRBD2	TRBV30	NA	TRBJ2-1	16	TGTGCCTGGAGTCTGAATAGCGGGGGGGCCGTAAATGAGCAGTTCTTC	CAWSLNSGGAVNEQFF
NA	TRBV6-8	NA	TRBJ2-3	13	TGTGCCAGCAGTAGACAGGAGGTAGATACGCAGTATTTT	CASSRQEVDTQYF
TRBD2	TRBV6-8	NA	TRBJ2-1	15	TGTGCCAGCAGTCAAACTAGCGGGGCCTACAATGAGCAGTTCTTC	CASSQTSGAYNEQFF
NA	TRBV10-2	few	TRBJ2-4	16	TGCGCCAGCAATCCCCAAACAGGGGGGGTCAAAAACATTCAGTACTTC	CASNPQTGGVKNIQYF
NA	TRBV11-3	few	TRBJ2-2	14	TGTGCCAGCAGCTTGGAGCCATTAACCGGGGAGCTGTTTTTT	CASSLEPLTGELFF
TRBD1	TRBV6-4	NA	TRBJ1-2	16	TGTGCCAGCAATTACGCGTCGGACAGGGCTAACTATGGCTACACCTTC	CASNYASDRANYGYTF
NA	TRBV10-2	medium-sized	TRBJ2-2	13	TGCGCCAGCAGTGAGGTGAACACCGGGGAGCTGTTTTTT	CASSEVNTGELFF
NA	TRBV6-8	NA	TRBJ1-5	13	TGTGCCAGCAGTTACTCCCGTGGTCAGCCCCAGCATTTT	CASSYSRGQPQHF
NA	TRBV30	NA	TRBJ1-1	15	TGTGCCTGGACGGGGGGGATACATGGTCCGACTGAAGCTTTCTTT	CAWTGGIHGPTEAFF
TRBD1	TRBV18	NA	TRBJ1-2	16	TGTGCCAGCTCACTCTCCGGGACAGGGCGCACGTCTGGCTACACCTTC	CASSLSGTGRTSGYTF
TRBD1	TRBV15	medium-sized	TRBJ2-4	15	TGTGCCACTAATCGAGACGGGACAGGGAAAAACATTCAGTACTTC	CATNRDGTGKNIQYF
NA	TRBV10-3	NA	TRBJ1-1	13	TGTGCCATCTCATTGAGGGTGCGGACTGAAGCTTTCTTT	CAISLRVRTEAFF
TRBD1	TRBV6-8	NA	TRBJ1-2	15	TGTGCCATCAGGCCTGGGGAGGGGGCAAGGTATGGCTACACCTTC	CAIRPGEGARYGYTF
NA	TRBV12-2	NA	TRBJ1-6	15	TGTGCCCTCGAGGCGGTTAGCTTCTATAATTCATCCCTCCACTTT	CALEAVSFYNSSLHF
TRBD2	TRBV6-8	once	TRBJ2-3	18	TGTGCCAGCAGCGAGCGGGGGCCGGCGCGTAGCAGCACAGATACGCAGTATTTT	CASSERGPARSSTDTQYF
NA	TRBV6-8	NA	TRBJ1-5	16	TGTGCCAGCAGTTACTCGAATATGGTTCCCAATCAGCCCCAGCATTTT	CASSYSNMVPNQPQHF
TRBD1	TRBV6-8	NA	TRBJ1-1	13	TGTGCCACCAAGGGGGCCTGGAACACTGAAGCTTTCTTT	CATKGAWNTEAFF
NA	TRBV19	NA	TRBJ1-1	13	TGTGCCAGTAGTATAGGTGCGGGCACTGAAGCTTTCTTT	CASSIGAGTEAFF
TRBD1	TRBV18	NA	TRBJ2-2	14	TGTGCCAGCTTACGGGACAGGGGCACCGGGGAGCTGTTTTTT	CASLRDRGTGELFF
NA	TRBV11-3	NA	TRBJ1-1	16	TGTGCCAGCAGCTTACATCTTCTCCGGATGAACACTGAAGCTTTCTTT	CASSLHLLRMNTEAFF
NA	TRBV10-2	NA	TRBJ1-1	13	TGCGCCACGAGTAGAAGCTTGAACACTGAAGCTTTCTTT	CATSRSLNTEAFF
TRBD1	TRBV12-5	NA	TRBJ1-1	20	TGTGCTAGTGGTTTGCTACTCCCCCGGGACAGGGGTTTTCCGTTCGCTGAAGCTTTCTTT	CASGLLLPRDRGFPFAEAFF
NA	TRBV11-3	few	TRBJ1-1	14	TGTGCCAGCAGCTTCGCGGCAGCCAACACTGAAGCTTTCTTT	CASSFAAANTEAFF
TRBD1	TRBV2	NA	TRBJ1-6	13	TGTGCCAGCAGTGACAGGGGGTATTCACCCCTCCACTTT	CASSDRGYSPLHF
NA	TRBV29-1	NA	TRBJ2-3	14	TGCAGCGTTCGAACAGGGTCCCCCGCAGATACGCAGTATTTT	CSVRTGSPADTQYF
NA	TRBV4-1	NA	TRBJ1-5	15	TGCGCCAGCAGCCAAATTGGGGAGTCAAATCAGCCCCAGCATTTT	CASSQIGESNQPQHF
NA	TRBV19	few	TRBJ1-3	13	TGTGCCAGTAGTAAGATTCCTGGAAACACCATATATTTT	CASSKIPGNTIYF
NA	TRBV6-8	NA	TRBJ1-5	17	TGTGCCAGCAGAAACGAGTGGGGCGTGGATGGCAATCAGCCCCAGCATTTT	CASRNEWGVDGNQPQHF
TRBD1	TRBV18	few	TRBJ1-1	16	TGTGCCAGCTCACATAAGACAGGGGGCGCGGGCACTGAAGCTTTCTTT	CASSHKTGGAGTEAFF
NA	TRBV11-3	NA	TRBJ2-2	15	TGTGCCAGCAGCTTCTCTGACTATTACACCGGGGAGCTGTTTTTT	CASSFSDYYTGELFF
NA	TRBV6-8	NA	TRBJ1-1	13	TGTGCCATCAAGGAAGGTCCGAACACTGAAGCTTTCTTT	CAIKEGPNTEAFF
NA	TRBV12-5	NA	TRBJ2-3	14	TGTGCTAGTGGATCTAGGGGTAGCACAGATACGCAGTATTTT	CASGSRGSTDTQYF
NA	TRBV30	NA	TRBJ1-2	12	TGTGCCTGGAGTGTCCGGCCCTATGGCTACACCTTC	CAWSVRPYGYTF